This T cell receptor beta chain was identified in a study of shared clonotypes between healthy human individuals (TCRdb year 2020). About the full investigation: A few men and a couple of women, aged 18 to 49 years, made up the cohort. To estimate repertoire size and how much clonotype sharing occurs between individuals, the study deeply sequenced the blood TCR repertoires of 4 to 6 healthy adults. Leukapheresis yielded between about 0.9 and 10 billion PBMCs per donor. Libraries were prepared and TCR repertoires were sequenced by different laboratories using diverse techniques, in order to increase sequencing depth and limit assay-specific biases. For each donor, three plates each were used for CD4 naive and CD4 memory, two plates were used for CD8 naive, and one plate was used for CD8 memory.

This clone was picked up a small number of times. Its antigen is not yet known. Within one base of it there is no much larger clone, and no base qualities were kept. CD8 naive samples were obtained by positive selection for CCR7 among CD45RO-negative cells, yielding a CD45RA+CCR7+ population from which TemRA cells were excluded. Donors were healthy HIV-negative adults with no recently reported acute infections or vaccinations. Only Caucasian adults living in Nashville, Tennessee, USA were represented among the donors. Blood was collected by leukapheresis, and PBMCs were isolated by Ficoll-Histopaque density gradient centrifugation and then cryopreserved in liquid nitrogen vapor phase. Analytical flow cytometry was used to check the purity and quantity of every magnetically sorted T cell population. From each sorted fraction, genomic DNA was isolated and quantified by UV absorbance on a Nanodrop 2000c.

The study at large found these results: Because the study included a small number of donors, the genetic and exposure-history diversity represented was limited. Compared with non-shared clonotypes, the clonotypes found in all four sorted-subset donors had higher generation probabilities. Sharing across a few donors was observed for around 5% of naive CD4, over 3% of naive CD8, 2% to 2.5% of memory CD4, and roughly 0.4% of memory CD8 clonotypes. Estimated clonotype richness was generally larger for naive than for memory subsets. Sampling was restricted to blood, and TCR repertoires in tissue are likely to differ from TCR repertoires in blood. Incomplete sequencing was indicated by rarefaction of sorted-subset datasets, despite the large sequencing depth. Pairwise subsampling indicated that sequencing depth was expected to affect the degree of clonotype sharing among donors.

From its cysteine to its phenylalanine, the CDR3 spans 14 amino acids. The entry retains the CDR3 DNA only, 42 bases that are in frame from base 1. Taken from the germline V gene, the CDR1 and CDR2 loops are SGHRS and YFSETQ. V is clipped by 5 bases and J by 0 bases, and the sequence between their germline boundaries is 11 bases long. Using the deep immunoSEQ assay, TCR CDR3 regions were amplified from genomic DNA by multiplex PCR. Extracted genomic DNA from each cell subset was spread evenly across all wells of several immunoSEQ 96-well plates, with each plate serving as a replicate. For sorted subsets, approximately 210 ng genomic DNA, equal to 30,000 to 35,000 T cell genomes, was loaded into each replicate PCR. Purified libraries were measured with a Qubit 3.0 fluorometer, size-checked on a Bioanalyzer 2100, and measured again with the KAPA Library Quantification kit. A separate single-read 150-cycle Illumina NextSeq 550 flow cell was used to sequence each immunoSEQ 96-well plate. In the authors' own workflow: Because the immunoSEQ output included only junctional sequences and no quality scores, the filtering could not be the same as the filtering used for full-length reads. Sequences were annotated with PyIR, a Python wrapper for IgBLAST v1.9, using IMGT germline references to assign V/J genes and CDR3. Any read was removed if the V/J assignment was weak (E-value above 1e-6), the CDR3 was missing, or the read contained stop codons, out-of-frame junctions, or ambiguous translated residues. V3J clonotypes were defined by identical inferred V gene, J gene, and CDR3 amino acid sequence. Percentage overlap between repertoires was calculated by dividing the number of shared unique clonotypes by the size of the smaller repertoire. RTK rarefaction, the Chao1 estimator, and Recon v2.1 estimates of unobserved clonotypes were used to assess repertoire richness. Generation probabilities for all TCRbeta clonotypes obtained by the gDNA method from a few donors were computed using OLGA. The immuneACCESS repertoire file appears here via TCRdb, limited to in-frame rearrangements. These files lack a portion of the clones; in checked studies, under half of the deficit traces to unresolved V genes, and the cause of the others is not known. V and J calls and clone size follow that table, whereas D and trimming were derived from the DNA. This sample has around 2.1 million clones in its table, and approximately 94% of those were observed once. Under 2% of the sample comes from the top ten.

Source material: naive CD8+ T cells from PBMCs. Per the publication, the cell subset or site label means: CD45RA+CCR7+. The receptor was derived from a man younger than 35 in good health. Some clones in this sample may be carry-over from other donors' samples. The chain employs TRBV5-1 and TRBJ1-1, and the D gene may be TRBD1, 6 bases matching. The CDR3 protein: CASRQRTVNTEAFF. The nucleotides read TGCGCCAGCAGGCAGCGGACAGTGAACACTGAAGCTTTCTTT.